This T cell receptor (beta chain) was documented in a study of T cell repertoires in cytomegalovirus infection. Study in general: From public TCR beta signatures came an indication of both CMV infection and matching HLA type.

This clonotype has at least ten counts. CDR3 length: 12 amino acids. V lost 9 bases to trimming and J lost 5 bases, with 10 bases between them. MiXCR, applied by TCRdb to the reads, yields one record per CDR3 protein. The top ten hold approximately 1.8% of the sample, which has under 300,000 distinct CDR3 sequences, 12% seen once. What was sequenced was PBMCs. The chain is built from TRBV12-3 or TRBV12-4 and TRBJ1-4; D gene ambiguous. This sequence was found in a human donor in good health (CMV status not recorded). Some clones in this sample may be carry-over from other donors' samples. The CDR3 loop is CASRTENEKLFF. CDR3 coding DNA: TGTGCCAGTCGAACGGAGAATGAAAAACTGTTTTTT.